The 17 T cell receptor beta chains below come from one sample, sequenced in a study of blood T cell repertoires in COVID-19. TCRdb keeps only in-frame clones here, not all; method: immunoSEQ multiplex PCR. The table lists roughly 440,000 clones, approximately 88% of them singletons. The specimen sequenced was peripheral blood. These receptors all stem from a woman aged 45-60 years with COVID-19, enrolled during active disease.

This clone is a singleton in its sample. Other DNA sequences in the sample encode the same CDR3. The chain links TRBV5-1 to TRBJ1-5, with 7 positions matching TRBD1. The CDR3 is 15 residues long. Germline CDR1 is SGHRS and CDR2 is YFSETQ. V was pared by 0 bases and J by 6 bases, with 6 bases of the junction left unmatched. The CDR3 spells CASSLEGARSQPQHF. CDR3 bases: TGCGCCAGCAGCTTGGAGGGGGCACGTAGTCAGCCCCAGCATTTT.

This chain uses TRBV6-5 with TRBJ1-5, with 7 bases identical to TRBD1. CDR1 is MNHEY, CDR2 SVGAGI, per germline. The CDR3 extends over 13 amino acids. Unmatched junction bases numbered 6, after V lost 6 bases and J lost 7 bases. As DNA, the CDR3 is TGTGCCAGCAGACTACAGGGGTACCAGCCCCAGCATTTT. Its protein is CASRLQGYQPQHF.

On this clone itself: The junction does not match germline at one end; this may be a read error. The chain links TRBV18 to TRBJ2-3, with 10 bases aligning to TRBD2. This CDR3 spans 15 amino acids. Germline CDR1 and CDR2: KGHSH and LQKENI. CDR3 nucleotides: TGTGCCAGCTCGCCACTAGCGGGACTCACAGATACGCAGTATTTT. Protein product: CASSPLAGLTDTQYF.

V is TRBV2 and J is TRBJ1-5, with TRBD1 matching 8 bases. From germline, CDR1 is SNHLY and CDR2 FYNNEI. The CDR3 spans 13 residues. Germline trimming cut 6 bases from V and 5 bases from J; bases unmatched to any gene: 3. The CDR3 reads CASRQQGDQPQHF. The CDR3 coding sequence is TGTGCCAGCAGACAACAGGGGGATCAGCCCCAGCATTTT.

This clone was found a few times. V gene TRBV7-3 combines with J gene TRBJ2-3, with D perhaps TRBD2 (5 bases). The CDR3 extends over 13 amino acids. V lost 5 bases to trimming and J lost 4 bases, with 10 bases between them. Germline V gene data show CDR1 as SGHTA and CDR2 as FQGTGA. CDR3 bases: TGTGCCAGCAGCCCCACCGGGGCAGATACGCAGTATTTT. Protein product: CASSPTGADTQYF.

V and J are TRBV19 and TRBJ1-2; the match to TRBD1 covers 9 bases. CDR1 is LNHDA and CDR2 is SQIVND in the germline V gene (reference sequence). The CDR3 runs to 14 residues. Trimming cost V 5 bases and J 7 bases; bases outside gene matches: 8. The CDR3 nucleotides read TGTGCCAGTAGTGTCGTGGGACAGGGTGGTGGCTACACCTTC. It codes for CASSVVGQGGGYTF.

The chain uses TRBV9 and TRBJ2-3; maybe TRBD2 (6 bases). Germline assignment: CDR1 SGDLS and CDR2 YYNGEE. The CDR3 spans 15 residues. V was clipped by 3 bases and J by 5 bases, with 16 bases between them. CDR3 DNA sequence: TGTGCCAGCAGCGCCCGGGACTTACGGGGAGATACGCAGTATTTT. Its protein is CASSARDLRGDTQYF.

This clone appeared a single time. The chain recombines TRBV5-1 with TRBJ2-1; TRBD1 matches 12 bases. The V gene's germline CDR1 is SGHRS and CDR2 YFSETQ. The CDR3 runs to 14 residues. The ends lost 4 bases at V and 9 bases at J; junction bases unmatched: 5. CDR3 region: CASSGGTGGREQFF. CDR3 in DNA: TGCGCCAGCAGCGGGGGGACAGGGGGCCGTGAGCAGTTCTTC.

The chain recombines TRBV5-4 with TRBJ1-2; D unresolved. Germline CDR1 is SGHNT and CDR2 is YYREEE (reference sequence). This CDR3 spans 14 amino acids. Deletions cut 2 bases from V and 4 bases from J, with 12 bases between. CDR3 nucleotide sequence: TGTGCCAGCAGCTTCAGTACGGGGAGCTATGGCTACACCTTC. It encodes CASSFSTGSYGYTF.

The genes are TRBV11-2 and TRBJ2-1; 11 bases map to TRBD2. The CDR3 totals 15 residues. J gave up 7 bases and V 7 bases, and 9 bases lay outside the gene matches. Germline lookup yields CDR1 SGHAT and CDR2 FQNNGV. The chain's CDR3 is CASMRTSGLGNEQFF. In DNA, the CDR3 is TGTGCCAGCATGCGGACTAGCGGGTTGGGGAATGAGCAGTTCTTC.

This chain connects TRBV30 to TRBJ1-6; no firm D call. Germline V gene sequence: CDR1 GTSNPN, CDR2 SVGIG (reference sequence). Between the trimmed V and J ends, which lost 0 bases and 11 bases, there was a span of 14 bases. The CDR3 spans 14 residues. The CDR3 DNA follows: TGTGCCTGGAGTGTACTAGGGCCCGGGGCACCCCTCCACTTT. Protein product: CAWSVLGPGAPLHF.

J is TRBJ2-3 and V is TRBV7-9; 7 bases align to TRBD2. The CDR3 sequence is 14 residues long. Germline-derived CDR1 and CDR2 are SEHNR and FQNEAQ (reference sequence). The junction had 0 bases not matched to a gene; V was cut back by 0 bases and J by 3 bases. The CDR3 sequence is CASSLAGGTDTQYF. The CDR3 region has the DNA TGTGCCAGCAGCTTAGCGGGGGGGACAGATACGCAGTATTTT.

CDR3 protein: CASSPTGSGGSPLHF. The CDR3 region has the DNA TGTGCCAGCAGCCCAACAGGGTCCGGCGGTTCACCCCTCCACTTT. The V call is TRBV7-6, the J call TRBJ1-6; TRBD1 might be the D (6 bases). The CDR3 runs to 15 residues. The V gene lost 5 bases and the J gene lost 9 bases, with 17 bases spanning the gap. Germline V gene lookup returns CDR1 SGHVS and CDR2 FNYEAQ. The whole variable domain, remainder taken from reference TRBV7-6 and TRBJ1-6, is GAGVSQSPRYKVTKRGQDVALRCDPISGHVSLYWYRQALGQGPEFLTYFNYEAQQDKSGLPNDRFSAERPEGSISTLTIQRTEQRDSAMYRCASSPTGSGGSPLHFGNGTRLTVT.

The chain has TRBV11-2 and TRBJ1-2; the match to TRBD1 covers 7 bases. V gave up 4 bases and J gave up 4 bases; unmatched junction bases: 6. The CDR3 sequence is 14 residues long. From germline, CDR1 is SGHAT and CDR2 FQNNGV. CDR3 sequence reads: CASSSGTAIYGYTF. CDR3 in DNA: TGTGCCAGCAGCTCGGGGACAGCGATCTATGGCTACACCTTC. The entire variable domain, with the rest obtained from reference TRBV11-2 and TRBJ1-2, is as follows: EAGVAQSPRYKIIEKRQSVAFWCNPISGHATLYWYQQILGQGPKLLIQFQNNGVVDDSQLPKDRFSAERLKGVDSTLKIQPAKLEDSAVYLCASSSGTAIYGYTFGSGTRLTVV.

J is TRBJ1-1 and V is TRBV6-5, with a possible D match to TRBD1 (5 bases). The CDR3 spans 13 residues. V dropped 7 bases and J dropped 1 base, with 10 bases sitting between them. CDR1 and CDR2 (germline): MNHEY, SVGAGI. This CDR3 is CASMGLTNTEAFF. Here the CDR3 DNA reads TGTGCCAGCATGGGACTTACGAACACTGAAGCTTTCTTT.

The V call is TRBV27, the J call TRBJ1-1; no reliable D call. The CDR3 is 14 residues long. Germline CDR1 and CDR2: MNHEY and SMNVEV (reference sequence). V lost 5 bases to trimming and J lost 4 bases, with 14 bases between them. This CDR3 reads CASSPRPRGTEAFF. The CDR3 DNA follows: TGTGCCAGCAGTCCACGACCCCGGGGCACTGAAGCTTTCTTT.

This chain links TRBV3-1 (or the pseudogene TRBV3-2) with TRBJ1-4, with unresolved D. This CDR3 comprises 14 residues. Germline V lookup: CDR1 LGHDT, CDR2 YNNKEL (reference sequence). The V end lost 1 base, the J end lost 2 bases, and 5 bases lay between the germline ends. The CDR3: CASSQGVTNEKLFF. The CDR3 region has the DNA TGTGCCAGCAGCCAAGGCGTTACTAATGAAAAACTGTTTTTT.